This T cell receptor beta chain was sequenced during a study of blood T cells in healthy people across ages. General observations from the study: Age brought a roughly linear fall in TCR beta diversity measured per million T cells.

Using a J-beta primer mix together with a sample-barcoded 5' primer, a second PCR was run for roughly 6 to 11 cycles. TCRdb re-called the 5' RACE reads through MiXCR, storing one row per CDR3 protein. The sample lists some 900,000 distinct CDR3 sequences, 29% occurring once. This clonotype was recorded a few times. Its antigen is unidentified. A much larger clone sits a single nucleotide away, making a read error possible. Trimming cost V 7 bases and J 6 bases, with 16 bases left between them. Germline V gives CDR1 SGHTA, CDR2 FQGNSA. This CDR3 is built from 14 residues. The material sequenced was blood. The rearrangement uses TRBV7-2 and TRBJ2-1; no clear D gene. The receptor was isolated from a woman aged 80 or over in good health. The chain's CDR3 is CASMTRPPSNEQFF. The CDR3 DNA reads TGTGCCAGCATGACCAGACCGCCGAGCAATGAGCAGTTCTTC.